This TCR beta chain was profiled in a study of vaccination effects on CD4 cells after COVID-19. Clones were sequenced by immunoSEQ multiplex PCR, and TCRdb holds only the in-frame ones, with some missing. The sample comprises some 60,000 clones, about 72% of which are singletons, and around 2.7% rests with the top ten. Within the ViraFEST assay, antigen-specific CD4+ T cells underwent expansion with viral peptide pools prior to sequencing. Isolation of CD4+ T cells took place after ten to eleven days of culture. According to the study, vaccine recipients showed no prior SARS-CoV-2 infection and negative nucleocapsid antibodies. Concerning this clone itself: The antigen is not known.

From germline, CDR1 is SQVTM and CDR2 ANQGSEA. The CDR3 has 12 amino acids. V lost 4 bases and J lost 4, with 10 bases in between. This sequence was found in a human donor who received a COVID-19 vaccine. The chain uses TRBV29-1 and TRBJ1-1; D call uncertain. Sequencing was performed on CD4+ T cells from PBMCs cultured with HCoV-NL63 spike peptides, taken before COVID-19 vaccination. The CDR3 DNA reads TGCAGCGTTGGGCAGGTCGGCACTGAAGCTTTCTTT. Translating it yields CSVGQVGTEAFF.